The clone carrying this T cell receptor (beta chain) appeared many times. Trimming removed 7 bases from V and 2 bases from J, with 16 bases in between. This CDR3 is 14 amino acids long. CDR1 is SGHDT and CDR2 is YYEEEE in the germline V gene. These data belong to a study of Graves' ophthalmopathy and Graves' hyperthyroidism. TCR beta CDR3 amplification used RNA transcripts. HTBI-primed RT-PCR formed the first round, and a multiplex PCR formed the second. MiXCR was run by TCRdb on the multiplex PCR reads, yielding one entry per CDR3 protein. The sample yields 500,000 to 800,000 distinct CDR3 sequences, about 38% seen once. Presentation of ophthalmopathy in the donors involved moderate-to-severe activity, CAS ≥3, NOSPECS ≥4 and a duration under 3 months. Excluded: other autoimmune disease, uncontrolled infection, pregnancy or lactation. Orbital computed tomography and thyroid ultrasound, along with TRAb, serum thyroxine and clinical symptoms, underpinned diagnosis.

This sequence joins TRBV5-6 and TRBJ2-7; D unclear. This TCR was sampled from an adult man with Graves' ophthalmopathy. The specimen was peripheral blood. The CDR3 spells CASQSTALTYEQYF. In DNA form, the CDR3 reads TGTGCCAGCCAATCAACCGCCCTAACCTACGAGCAGTACTTC.